The TCR beta chain under discussion was sequenced for a study of T cells in Graves' hyperthyroidism and ophthalmopathy. Findings and limits, study-wide: Ophthalmopathy was told apart from stable hyperthyroidism by a 13 V-J model.

TCR beta CDR3 regions were amplified from RNA. An initial round of RT-PCR targeting the TCR CDR3 relied on the HTBI primer set. TCRdb ran MiXCR on the multiplex PCR reads and lists one entry per CDR3 protein. The data contain more than 500,000 distinct CDR3 sequences, around 16% of them singletons. CDR3 length: 14 residues. V was shortened by 4 bases and J by 5 bases, with 15 bases between the two germline ends. CDR1 SNHLY and CDR2 FYNNEI come from the germline V gene. As regards this clonotype: Its target is unknown. This may be a read error: a much more frequent sequence differs by one nucleotide.

Diagnosis rested on symptoms, serum thyroxine and TRAb, thyroid ultrasound, and orbital computed tomography. Cells are PBMCs isolated from approximately 9.2 ml of fresh blood. The J gene is TRBJ2-7, the V gene TRBV2, with D possibly TRBD1 on 5 matching bases. The material sequenced was blood. The clonotype was recovered from a woman aged 25 to 39 with Graves' hyperthyroidism. For the CDR3, the DNA is TGTGCCAGCAGTGGTGGACACTTTGGAAACGAGCAGTACTTC. This gives the protein CASSGGHFGNEQYF. Combining the CDR3 with reference TRBV2 and TRBJ2-7 gives the whole variable domain EPEVTQTPSHQVTQMGQEVILRCVPISNHLYFYWYRQILGQKVEFLVSFYNNEISEKSEIFDDQFSVERPDGSNFTLKIRSTKLEDSAMYFCASSGGHFGNEQYFGPGTRLTVT.